What follows are 26 T cell receptor beta chains derived from one specimen sequenced in a study of shared clonotypes between healthy human individuals (dated by TCRdb to about 2020). To prepare the library, the immunoSEQ multiplex PCR assay was applied. This is the immuneACCESS table as TCRdb keeps it, with only in-frame sequences that have V and J called. A part of the clones is gone; compared with another copy, unresolved V genes explain less than half, and the rest is unexplained. The sample table lists 1,100,000 or so clones, more than 75% of them with a count of one. The ten largest clones represent approximately 0.56% of the sample. Source material: memory CD4+ T cells from PBMCs. In the paper's terms, the cell subset or site label means: CD45RA-negative fraction. The receptors shown here come from a man aged 18 to 29 in good health. Some clones in this sample may be carry-over from other donors' samples.

This clone occurred once. The rearrangement joins TRBV6-1 to TRBJ1-2, with 12 bases lining up with TRBD1. The CDR3 covers 16 residues. Germline V gene lookup returns CDR1 MNHNS and CDR2 SASEGT. The trim removed 2 bases at V and 2 bases at J, leaving 3 bases unmatched. DNA for the CDR3: TGTGCCAGCAGTGAATACGGGACAGGGGGCAACTATGGCTACACCTTC. Protein product: CASSEYGTGGNYGYTF.

CDR3 in DNA: TGTGCCAGCAGCCAGTTTCCAGGGAACACCATATATTTT. This gives the protein CASSQFPGNTIYF. V and J are TRBV14 and TRBJ1-3; TRBD1 might be the D (5 bases). This CDR3 contains 13 residues. CDR1 is SGHDN and CDR2 is FVKESK in the germline V gene. V lost 3 bases and J 7 bases, leaving 10 bases between the germline ends.

This clone was seen a single time. This specimen includes other DNA sequences encoding the same CDR3. CDR3 region: CASSGQTNTEAFF. The CDR3 region has the DNA TGTGCCAGCAGTGGTCAGACGAACACTGAAGCTTTCTTT. The V and J genes are TRBV2 and TRBJ1-1; D unresolved. Germline V gene data show CDR1 as SNHLY and CDR2 as FYNNEI. V was cut by 4 bases and J by 1 base, with 7 bases left in between. The CDR3 totals 13 residues.

The chain joins TRBV5-6 to TRBJ1-5, with D hard to call. V gave up 0 bases and J gave up 6 bases, with 10 bases separating them. Germline CDR1 SGHDT, CDR2 YYEEEE. The CDR3 totals 14 residues. The CDR3 loop is CASSLAGFSQPQHF. The CDR3 DNA sequence: TGTGCCAGCAGCTTGGCTGGTTTTAGTCAGCCCCAGCATTTT. Complete variable domain (other parts from reference TRBV5-6 and TRBJ1-5): DAGVTQSPTHLIKTRGQQVTLRCSPKSGHDTVSWYQQALGQGPQFIFQYYEEEERQRGNFPDRFSGHQFPNYSSELNVNALLLGDSALYLCASSLAGFSQPQHFGDGTRLSIL.

V usage is TRBV5-6 and J usage is TRBJ2-3, with 9 nucleotides matching TRBD2. CDR1 and CDR2 from the germline V gene are SGHDT and YYEEEE. The CDR3 is 17 amino acids. Trimming at V came to 2 bases and at J to 3 bases, leaving 10 bases not matched to a gene. Here the CDR3 reads CASSFFSGSRGTDTQYF. CDR3 DNA: TGTGCCAGCAGCTTTTTTAGCGGGAGCCGAGGGACAGATACGCAGTATTTT.

This clone was seen only a few times. The CDR3 DNA reads as TGCGCCAGCAGCCAAGCTTGGACAGGCGAGGAGACCCAGTACTTC. This encodes CASSQAWTGEETQYF. This sequence joins TRBV4-3 and TRBJ2-5; TRBD1 matches 7 bases. V dropped 1 base and J dropped 5; count of bases not matched to a gene: 7. This CDR3 spans 15 amino acids. The germline gives CDR1 LGHNA, CDR2 YSLEER.

This sequence joins TRBV28 and TRBJ2-7; 10 bases align to TRBD1. Germline V gene data show CDR1 as MDHEN and CDR2 as SYDVKM. This CDR3 is 15 amino acids long. V trimming: 5 bases; J trimming: 6 bases; junction bases outside the gene matches: 10. This CDR3 reads CASSLSGTGEVEQYF. Here the CDR3 DNA reads TGTGCCAGCAGTCTCTCCGGGACAGGGGAAGTCGAGCAGTACTTC.

The V call is TRBV29-1, the J call TRBJ1-2; no definite D call. This CDR3 spans 12 amino acids. V lost 4 bases to trimming and J lost 3 bases, with 9 bases between them. Germline values: CDR1 SQVTM, CDR2 ANQGSEA. The CDR3: CSVVQNHYGYTF. DNA for the CDR3: TGCAGCGTTGTGCAGAACCACTATGGCTACACCTTC.

In its sample, this clone was seen a few times. The rearrangement links TRBV15 to TRBJ2-7, with 7 positions matching TRBD2. CDR3 length: 14 amino acids. Unmatched junction bases numbered 4, after V lost 5 bases and J lost 0 bases. Germline CDR1 is LNHNV and CDR2 is YYDKDF (reference sequence). CDR3 amino acids: CATSQGGSSYEQYF. CDR3 nucleotides: TGTGCCACCAGCCAGGGAGGGAGCTCCTACGAGCAGTACTTC.

V and J are TRBV19 and TRBJ2-1, with D hard to call. CDR3 size: 14 residues. V was pared by 11 bases and J by 0 bases, with 14 bases between. Germline loops: CDR1 LNHDA, CDR2 SQIVND (reference sequence). DNA for the CDR3: TGTGCCTCAGGCCCCCTAAGCTCCTACAATGAGCAGTTCTTC. Translation: CASGPLSSYNEQFF.

V usage is TRBV2 and J usage is TRBJ1-5; weak D call: TRBD1 (6 bases). CDR3 length: 14 residues. V gave up 4 bases and J gave up 6 bases, with 13 bases separating them. CDR1 SNHLY and CDR2 FYNNEI come from the germline V gene. The CDR3 DNA is TGTGCCAGCAGTGTGGGCAGGGGCGGTCAGCCCCAGCATTTT. Its protein product is CASSVGRGGQPQHF.

With regard to this clone: At the DNA level, this CDR3 is encoded by other sequences in the same sample as well. The V and J genes are TRBV7-9 and TRBJ1-1, with a tentative D call TRBD1 (6 bases). V was clipped by 3 bases and J by 1 base, with 9 bases between them. The germline V gene encodes CDR1 SEHNR and CDR2 FQNEAQ (reference sequence). The CDR3 consists of 14 residues. CDR3 nucleotides: TGTGCCAGCAGCTTGGGACAAGGGAACACTGAAGCTTTCTTT. Its protein product is CASSLGQGNTEAFF. The full variable domain, rest sourced from reference TRBV7-9 and TRBJ1-1, is DTGVSQNPRHKITKRGQNVTFRCDPISEHNRLYWYRQTLGQGPEFLTYFQNEAQLEKSRLLSDRFSAERPKGSFSTLEIQRTEQGDSAMYLCASSLGQGNTEAFFGQGTRLTVV.

V and J are TRBV7-8 and TRBJ1-3; the D is unclear. Germline assignment: CDR1 SGHVS and CDR2 FQNEAQ. The ends were cut back, 1 base at V and 4 bases at J, with 8 bases in the middle. This CDR3 has 14 amino acids. In DNA form, the CDR3 reads TGTGCCAGCAGCTTAGGACAATCCGGAAACACCATATATTTT. As protein: CASSLGQSGNTIYF. Together with reference TRBV7-8 and TRBJ1-3, the CDR3 gives the full variable domain: GAGVSQSPRYKVAKRGQDVALRCDPISGHVSLFWYQQALGQGPEFLTYFQNEAQLDKSGLPSDRFFAERPEGSVSTLKIQRTQQEDSAVYLCASSLGQSGNTIYFGEGSWLTVV.

The chain joins TRBV9 to TRBJ1-2; D gene unclear. In germline, CDR1 is SGDLS, CDR2 YYNGEE. V was trimmed by 0 bases and J by 4 bases, leaving 13 bases between them. The CDR3 is made up of 15 amino acids. DNA for the CDR3: TGTGCCAGCAGCGTAGAAGGGAAGATGGGCTATGGCTACACCTTC. Translated, it gives CASSVEGKMGYGYTF. The full variable domain, completed using reference TRBV9 and TRBJ1-2, is DSGVTQTPKHLITATGQRVTLRCSPRSGDLSVYWYQQSLDQGLQFLIQYYNGEERAKGNILERFSAQQFPDLHSELNLSSLELGDSALYFCASSVEGKMGYGYTFGSGTRLTVV.

Remarks on this clone: Other nucleotide sequences from this sample produce the same CDR3. V gene TRBV7-9 combines with J gene TRBJ1-3; D not resolved. Germline CDR1 and CDR2: SEHNR and FQNEAQ (reference sequence). The CDR3 length is 14 residues. V dropped 1 base and J dropped 0 bases, with 4 bases sitting between them. The CDR3 sequence is CASSLGVSGNTIYF. In nucleotides, the CDR3 is TGTGCCAGCAGCTTAGGGGTCTCTGGAAACACCATATATTTT.

Remarks on this clone: Other nucleotide sequences in the sample specify the same CDR3. The V and J genes are TRBV2 and TRBJ2-1; the D gene is possibly TRBD1 (6 bases). The CDR3 covers 13 residues. Germline lookup yields CDR1 SNHLY and CDR2 FYNNEI. The ends were cut back, 6 bases at V and 4 bases at J, with 10 bases in the middle. The CDR3: CASRPDRYNEQFF. In nucleotides, the CDR3 is TGTGCCAGCAGGCCCGACAGGTACAATGAGCAGTTCTTC. Based on the CDR3 plus reference TRBV2 and TRBJ2-1, the full variable domain is EPEVTQTPSHQVTQMGQEVILRCVPISNHLYFYWYRQILGQKVEFLVSFYNNEISEKSEIFDDQFSVERPDGSNFTLKIRSTKLEDSAMYFCASRPDRYNEQFFGPGTRLTVL.

The sample holds a few counts of this clone. The chain joins TRBV19 to TRBJ2-1; 14 bases agree with TRBD2. CDR1 LNHDA and CDR2 SQIVND come from the germline V gene (reference sequence). This CDR3 has 15 amino acids. Trimming took 8 bases from V and 0 from J; bases not matched to a gene: 0. In nucleotides, the CDR3 is TGTGCCAGTGGACTAGCGGGAGGCTCCTACAATGAGCAGTTCTTC. Its translation: CASGLAGGSYNEQFF.

The V gene is TRBV14, the J gene TRBJ2-7; unclear D gene. CDR1 is SGHDN, CDR2 FVKESK, per germline. V was clipped by 0 bases and J by 3 bases, with 12 bases between them. The CDR3 is 15 residues long. As DNA, the CDR3 is TGTGCCAGCAGCCAAGAATCAGCTGGCAACTACGAGCAGTACTTC. Translating gives CASSQESAGNYEQYF.

This chain joins TRBV25-1 and TRBJ1-1; 9 positions match TRBD1. Germline CDR1 reads MGHDK; CDR2 reads SYGVNS. The CDR3 consists of 18 residues. After removal of 3 bases from V and 3 bases from J, the junction contained 14 bases not matched to a gene. In DNA, the CDR3 is TGTGCCAGCAGTGAGGGCACCGGGACAGGGCGGGTTGACACTGAAGCTTTCTTT. As protein: CASSEGTGTGRVDTEAFF.

The rearrangement links TRBV2 to TRBJ2-3; possible D gene TRBD1, 6 bases. The CDR3 covers 16 residues. V shed 2 bases and J shed 3 bases, with 15 bases lying between them. Germline V CDR1 and CDR2: SNHLY, FYNNEI. CDR3 DNA: TGTGCCAGCAGTGAAAGGCCAGGGGCTAGGACAGATACGCAGTATTTT. It is translated as CASSERPGARTDTQYF.

This clone has only a few counts. The chain has TRBV6-1 and TRBJ1-2, with TRBD1 as a possible D gene (5 bases). The CDR3 is 15 amino acids. Germline assignment: CDR1 MNHNS and CDR2 SASEGT. The germline V and J ends were trimmed by 4 bases and 8 bases, with 20 bases remaining between them. CDR3 loop: CASSVTFQGSVGYTF. CDR3 DNA sequence: TGTGCCAGCAGTGTCACCTTCCAGGGTTCGGTAGGCTACACCTTC.

CDR3 sequence reads: CASSSQQGAGETQYF. The DNA of the CDR3 is TGTGCCAGCAGCTCGCAACAGGGGGCCGGCGAGACCCAGTACTTC. This chain uses TRBV7-7 with TRBJ2-5; 9 positions match TRBD1. V shed 4 bases and J 5 bases; nucleotides not matched to a gene: 8. The CDR3 has 15 amino acids. Germline values: CDR1 SSHAT, CDR2 FNYEAQ (reference sequence).

The V and J genes are TRBV7-8 and TRBJ2-4; D possibly corresponds to TRBD1 (6 bases). The germline V gene has CDR1 SGHVS and CDR2 FQNEAQ. The germline V and J ends were trimmed by 1 base and 4 bases, with 8 bases remaining between them. The CDR3 is made up of 14 amino acids. CDR3 residues: CASSLGTAKNIQYF. The CDR3 DNA reads as TGTGCCAGCAGCTTAGGGACAGCGAAAAACATTCAGTACTTC.

This rearrangement joins TRBV6-5 to TRBJ2-3; 9 bases fit TRBD2. The germline gives CDR1 MNHEY, CDR2 SVGAGI. The J segment lost 4 bases and the V segment lost 6 bases, leaving 8 bases of the junction unmatched. The CDR3 is made up of 15 amino acids. CDR3 residues: CASRPEGGRADTQYF. The CDR3 bases are TGTGCCAGCAGGCCCGAGGGCGGGAGGGCAGATACGCAGTATTTT.

This clone was seen only a few times. The rearrangement joins TRBV9 to TRBJ2-2; TRBD1 aligns across 10 bases. The CDR3 runs 14 residues. Germline CDR1 SGDLS, CDR2 YYNGEE. Trimming removed 6 bases from V and 7 bases from J; junction bases left unmatched: 6. Written as DNA, the CDR3 is TGTGCCAGCACTCAGACAGGGGGCGACGGGGAGCTGTTTTTT. Translated: CASTQTGGDGELFF.

In its sample, this clone was seen a few times. The genes are TRBV27 and TRBJ1-1; D ambiguous. Trimming shortened V by 2 bases and J by 3 bases, and 10 bases separated the two germline ends. The CDR3 loop spans 14 amino acids. Germline V gene data show CDR1 as MNHEY and CDR2 as SMNVEV (reference sequence). The CDR3 loop reads CASSLRGGHTEAFF. The CDR3 nucleotides read TGTGCCAGCAGTTTACGTGGAGGCCACACTGAAGCTTTCTTT.